The following is a TCR beta chain sequence with its context. These data originate in a study of cytomegalovirus exposure and HLA in healthy donors. Amplification used 60 Vbeta primers and 13 Jbeta primers. TCRdb keeps only in-frame clones here, not all; method: immunoSEQ multiplex PCR. This repertoire shows 150,000 to 180,000 clones, over 65% found once; its top ten account for around 1.9%. Material: PBMCs. This sequence originates from a man aged 30-40 years in good health and CMV-seronegative.

CDR3 DNA sequence: TGTGCCAGTACAAAGAACACTGAAGCTTTCTTT. It specifies CASTKNTEAFF. This chain uses TRBV28 with TRBJ1-1; D is undetermined. Germline CDR1 MDHEN, CDR2 SYDVKM. Trimming left V 9 bases short and J 1 base short, with 6 bases between. The length of the CDR3 is 11 residues.